Listed here are 5 T cell receptor beta chains from one sample, sequenced in a study of neurological immune-mediated disorders. TCRdb reprocessed the 5' RACE reads with MiXCR, giving one entry per CDR3 protein. The sample holds about 87,000 distinct CDR3 sequences, 3% to 4.5% seen once. The sequencing sample was made of PBMCs. These receptor sequences come from a woman aged 50 to 60 with multiple sclerosis.

This clonotype was counted ten times or more. This sequence joins TRBV7-2 and TRBJ2-3; D remains ambiguous. The ends were cut back, 6 bases at V and 4 bases at J, with 8 bases in the middle. The CDR3 runs to 12 residues. In germline, CDR1 is SGHTA, CDR2 FQGNSA. The CDR3 nucleotides read TGTGCCAGCAGAGCCGACTCAGATACGCAGTATTTT. This encodes CASRADSDTQYF.

This clonotype occurred many times. The CDR3: CSASTALNSPLHF. CDR3 in DNA: TGCAGTGCTAGTACAGCCCTTAATTCACCCCTCCACTTT. The chain employs TRBV20-1 and TRBJ1-6; no reliable D call. CDR1 is DFQATT, CDR2 SNEGSKA, per germline (reference sequence). The CDR3 runs 13 residues. V lost 3 bases, J lost 6 bases, and 9 bases lay in between.

Ten or more counts support this clonotype. The chain combines TRBV5-8 with TRBJ2-7; tentative D call: TRBD1 (6 bases). The length of the CDR3 is 16 residues. Germline V gene data show CDR1 as SGHTS and CDR2 as YDEGEE. The ends were cut back, 5 bases at V and 1 base at J, with 19 bases in the middle. The CDR3 protein is CASRPIQDRTSYEQYF. In nucleotides, the CDR3 is TGTGCCAGCAGACCCATCCAGGACAGAACTTCCTACGAGCAGTACTTC.

This clonotype was recorded at least ten times. This chain joins TRBV21-1 and TRBJ2-7; the table's D call of TRBD1 was not tested on the DNA. TRBV21-1 constitutes a pseudogene. The CDR3 is made up of 14 amino acids. CDR3 in amino acids: CASSPGAPLYEQYF. CDR3 in DNA: TGTGCCAGCAGCCCGGGGGCCCCGCTCTACGAGCAGTACTTC.

This clonotype was counted many times. V gene TRBV7-2 combines with J gene TRBJ2-2; D is ambiguous. The CDR3 length is 16 residues. Germline V gene sequence: CDR1 SGHTA, CDR2 FQGNSA. V lost 4 bases to trimming and J lost 0 bases, with 12 bases between them. Here the CDR3 reads CASSSRLGSNTGELFF. The CDR3 coding sequence is TGTGCCAGCAGCTCCCGGTTAGGATCGAACACCGGGGAGCTGTTTTTT.